Shown below are 20 T cell receptor beta chains from a single sample sequenced in a study of blood T cell repertoires in COVID-19. This table comes from immunoSEQ multiplex PCR, and its TCRdb copy is limited to in-frame clones, with some not included. The data contain under 150,000 clones, 70% to 90% of them seen just once; the ten biggest clones take up roughly 2.2%. Source material: peripheral blood. These receptors were taken from a man aged 70-80 years with active COVID-19.

V and J are TRBV6-2 or TRBV6-3 and TRBJ2-6, with 8 bases lining up with TRBD1. Per germline, CDR1 MNHEY and CDR2 SVGEGT. With 3 bases clipped from V and 0 bases from J, the junction kept 4 bases outside the gene matches. CDR3 length: 17 residues. CDR3 DNA sequence: TGTGCCAGCAGTTATAGGACAGGGAGCTCTGGGGCCAACGTCCTGACTTTC. Encoded protein: CASSYRTGSSGANVLTF.

The sample holds one count of this clone. The chain carries TRBV10-2 and TRBJ2-1, with 10 positions matching TRBD2. Germline CDR1 reads WSHSY; CDR2 reads SAAADI. Unmatched junction bases numbered 6, after V lost 3 bases and J lost 10 bases. The CDR3 covers 14 residues. CDR3 nucleotides: TGCGCCAGCAGTGACCTAGCGGGAGATGAGGAGCAGTTCTTC. Protein sequence: CASSDLAGDEEQFF.

The chain has TRBV5-1 and TRBJ2-5, with D possibly TRBD1 on 6 matching bases. Germline assignment: CDR1 SGHRS and CDR2 YFSETQ. Trimming pared 0 bases from V and 3 bases from J, leaving 6 bases between. There are 13 residues in the CDR3. CDR3 loop: CASSLGTEETQYF. Written as DNA, the CDR3 is TGCGCCAGCAGCTTGGGGACAGAAGAGACCCAGTACTTC.

The CDR3 sequence is CASSQDGGGRALFF. Written as DNA, the CDR3 is TGTGCCAGCAGCCAAGATGGTGGCGGGAGGGCTCTGTTTTTT. V usage is TRBV3-1 (or the pseudogene TRBV3-2) and J usage is TRBJ2-2; TRBD2 agrees at 9 bases. V lost 0 bases, J lost 14 bases, and 7 bases stayed unmatched. The length of the CDR3 is 14 residues. CDR1 is LGHDT and CDR2 is YNNKEL in the germline V gene (reference sequence).

Concerning this clone itself: Other DNA sequences within the sample encode an identical CDR3. This rearrangement joins TRBV2 to TRBJ2-1; D not resolved. The length of the CDR3 is 11 residues. CDR1 is SNHLY, CDR2 FYNNEI, per germline. Trimming took off 5 bases at V and 4 bases at J, with 3 bases between the two ends. The DNA of the CDR3 is TGTGCCAGCAGTCCATACAATGAGCAGTTCTTC. This sequence encodes CASSPYNEQFF. The whole variable domain, remainder taken from reference TRBV2 and TRBJ2-1, is EPEVTQTPSHQVTQMGQEVILRCVPISNHLYFYWYRQILGQKVEFLVSFYNNEISEKSEIFDDQFSVERPDGSNFTLKIRSTKLEDSAMYFCASSPYNEQFFGPGTRLTVL.

The V gene is TRBV29-1, the J gene TRBJ2-5; tentatively, D is TRBD1 (5 bases). With 6 bases removed from V and 4 bases from J, the gap between germline ends came to 9 bases. The CDR3 sequence is 11 residues long. CDR1 is SQVTM and CDR2 is ANQGSEA in the germline V gene. The CDR3 region is CSVADTETQYF. The DNA of the CDR3 is TGCAGCGTCGCGGACACAGAGACCCAGTACTTC.

The rearrangement links TRBV6-2 or TRBV6-3 to TRBJ2-7; TRBD1 might be the D (6 bases). V was cut by 7 bases and J by 2 bases, with 18 bases left in between. CDR1 and CDR2 (germline): MNHEY, SVGEGT. The CDR3 runs 15 residues. DNA for the CDR3: TGTGCCAGCACCCCACCAGGGGTGACCACCTACGAGCAGTACTTC. It translates to CASTPPGVTTYEQYF.

The chain employs TRBV10-2 and TRBJ2-2, with a possible D match to TRBD1 (6 bases). The CDR3 is 16 amino acids. V shed 2 bases and J shed 4 bases, with 14 bases lying between them. Per the germline V gene, CDR1 is WSHSY and CDR2 is SAAADI. The CDR3 reads CASSEVGALGTGELFF. CDR3 nucleotide sequence: TGCGCCAGCAGTGAGGTGGGGGCGCTCGGCACCGGGGAGCTGTTTTTT.

V usage is TRBV19 and J usage is TRBJ2-1; 10 positions match TRBD2. Trimming at V came to 8 bases and at J to 8 bases, leaving 9 bases not matched to a gene. The CDR3 spans 14 residues. Germline V CDR1 and CDR2: LNHDA, SQIVND (reference sequence). The CDR3 here is CASGASGSGDEQFF. The DNA of the CDR3 is TGTGCCAGTGGGGCTAGCGGGAGCGGAGATGAGCAGTTCTTC.

In its sample, this clone was seen a few times. The rearrangement uses TRBV30 and TRBJ2-7, with D perhaps matching TRBD1 (7 bases). CDR1 and CDR2 from the germline V gene are GTSNPN and SVGIG (reference sequence). There are 12 residues in the CDR3. Trimming removed 7 bases from V and 7 bases from J, with 17 bases in between. The DNA of the CDR3 is TGTGCCTCCACAGGGGACTTTGGGGAGCAGTACTTC. Amino acid sequence: CASTGDFGEQYF.

The chain joins TRBV10-3 to TRBJ2-1, with 9 bases aligning to TRBD2. The CDR3 has 14 amino acids. V lost 4 bases and J lost 5; bases outside the gene matches: 3. Germline CDR1 and CDR2: ENHRY and SYGVKD. The CDR3 DNA sequence: TGTGCCATCAGTGGACTAGCGGAAAACAATGAGCAGTTCTTC. It encodes CAISGLAENNEQFF.

The chain links TRBV7-8 to TRBJ2-5; 8 nucleotides match TRBD2. CDR3 length: 15 residues. Germline CDR1 reads SGHVS; CDR2 reads FQNEAQ. With V trimmed by 6 bases and J by 2 bases, 8 bases remained unmatched. CDR3 sequence (DNA): TGTGCCAGCAGGCCGTATGGGACTAGTCAAGAGACCCAGTACTTC. This encodes CASRPYGTSQETQYF.

This sequence joins TRBV28 and TRBJ2-2; 8 bases agree with TRBD2. The V gene end was trimmed by 5 bases and the J gene end by 2 bases; junction bases not matched to a gene: 7. The CDR3 length is 16 residues. Germline loops: CDR1 MDHEN, CDR2 SYDVKM. DNA of the CDR3: TGTGCCAGCAGTGATACGACTAGCGACAACACCGGGGAGCTGTTTTTT. This gives the protein CASSDTTSDNTGELFF.

J is TRBJ2-7 and V is TRBV12-1; whether TRBD2, the table's D call, matches the DNA was not checked. TRBV12-1 is labeled a pseudogene. CDR3 length equals 13 residues. The CDR3 region is CASTRASVHREYF. DNA of the CDR3: TGTGCCAGCACTCGGGCTAGCGTCCATAGGGAGTACTTC.

This clone was counted only a few times. V is TRBV7-9 and J is TRBJ1-2, with D possibly being TRBD1 (5 bases). Germline V CDR1 and CDR2: SEHNR, FQNEAQ (reference sequence). The CDR3 has 15 residues. Between the trimmed V and J ends, which lost 5 bases and 7 bases, there was a span of 20 bases. The CDR3 is CASSPPDTSFPGYTF. The CDR3 region has the DNA TGTGCCAGCAGCCCTCCGGACACCTCTTTTCCTGGCTACACCTTC.

The chain carries TRBV7-9 and TRBJ2-7; no definite D call. Trimming removed 1 base at V and 3 bases at J, with 10 bases between. This CDR3 spans 14 amino acids. The germline CDR1 and CDR2 sequences are SEHNR and FQNEAQ (reference sequence). The CDR3 is CASSLGGADYEQYF. DNA for the CDR3: TGTGCCAGCAGCTTAGGTGGTGCGGACTACGAGCAGTACTTC.

The V and J genes are TRBV27 and TRBJ2-5; tentatively, D is TRBD2 (6 bases). The germline CDR1 and CDR2 sequences are MNHEY and SMNVEV (reference sequence). This CDR3 has 15 amino acids. The ends were cut back, 8 bases at V and 2 bases at J, with 18 bases in the middle. CDR3 DNA sequence: TGTGCCAGCTATCCCGCGGCGGGGTTACAAGAGACCCAGTACTTC. Translation: CASYPAAGLQETQYF.

The V and J genes are TRBV25-1 and TRBJ2-1; D perhaps matches TRBD2 (5 bases). This CDR3 has 16 amino acids. The ends were cut back, 5 bases at V and 0 bases at J, with 14 bases in the middle. Germline V lookup: CDR1 MGHDK, CDR2 SYGVNS. CDR3 protein: CASSPLRGSSYNEQFF. The CDR3 coding sequence is TGTGCCAGCAGTCCCCTCCGGGGATCCTCCTACAATGAGCAGTTCTTC.

The V gene is TRBV18, the J gene TRBJ1-5; D not resolved. The germline V gene encodes CDR1 KGHSH and CDR2 LQKENI. V lost 3 bases and J lost 3, with 9 bases in between. This CDR3 contains 14 residues. CDR3 region: CASSPEQVNQPQHF. CDR3 nucleotide sequence: TGTGCCAGCTCACCTGAGCAAGTCAATCAGCCCCAGCATTTT.

This clone was observed a single time. The chain employs TRBV5-4 and TRBJ1-1; the D is unclear. The V end was cut by 4 bases, the J end by 3 bases, with 13 bases between. This CDR3 spans 14 amino acids. Looked up from germline, CDR1 is SGHNT and CDR2 is YYREEE (reference sequence). The CDR3 bases are TGTGCCAGCAGCCCCATTAGTCGCGACACTGAAGCTTTCTTT. Translation: CASSPISRDTEAFF.